This T cell receptor beta chain was obtained from a study of beta chain features in type 1 diabetes. General study results and limits: TCRB CDR3s were moderately but significantly shorter in Type 1 diabetes patients in all four CD4+ subsets. High-TCR-expressing cells could be over-represented by cDNA sequencing.

A remark on this clone: Its antigen is currently unknown.

The CDR3 loop spans 17 amino acids. Germline CDR1 SGHRS, CDR2 YFSETQ. V lost 0 bases, J lost 0 bases, and 16 bases lay in between. The study reverse transcribed the entire isolated RNA, so it sequenced expressed TCRB transcripts. Sequenced naive, central memory and regulatory T cell samples produced an average of around 3.8 million reads. Data came from immunoSEQ multiplex PCR; TCRdb stores just in-frame clones and leaves some out. The sample lists roughly 250,000 clones; about 71% were seen once. By way of CD45RO/CCR7/CD25/CD127/CD95/CD27, the CD4+ regulatory, stem cell-like memory, central memory and naive cells were sorted.

This sequence joins TRBV5-1 and TRBJ2-7; D might be TRBD1 (6 bases). Sequenced: naive CD4+ T cells from blood. The sequence was collected from a man younger than 45 in good health. The CDR3 DNA reads as TGCGCCAGCAGCTTGGGGACAGTTCCCTTTTACTCCTACGAGCAGTACTTC. As protein: CASSLGTVPFYSYEQYF.